A single sample gave rise to the 20 T cell receptor beta chains below, sequenced in a study of shared clonotypes between healthy human individuals. Libraries were prepared by immunoSEQ multiplex PCR; TCRdb keeps only in-frame clonotypes and omits some of them. The sample lists around 720,000 clones; more than 70% were seen once. Specimen: memory CD4+ T cells sorted from blood. Subset: CD45RA-negative fraction. The source of these receptors is a young woman in good health.

This clone was seen more than once but under ten times. V usage is TRBV10-1 and J usage is TRBJ2-2; the D gene could be TRBD1 or TRBD2 (5 bases each). V was shortened by 8 bases and J by 3 bases, with 13 bases between the two germline ends. This CDR3 spans 14 amino acids. Germline loops: CDR1 WNHNN, CDR2 SYGVQD (reference sequence). The CDR3 is CASQARGDTGELFF. The CDR3 nucleotides are TGCGCCAGCCAGGCGAGAGGGGACACCGGGGAGCTGTTTTTT.

The V gene is TRBV6-1, the J gene TRBJ1-1; TRBD1 is a possible D gene (6 bases). CDR1 and CDR2 from the germline V gene are MNHNS and SASEGT. There are 14 residues in the CDR3. Between the trimmed V and J ends, which lost 10 bases and 1 base, there was a span of 16 bases. The CDR3, as DNA: TGTGCCACGATTAAACAGGGTAAGAACACTGAAGCTTTCTTT. It encodes CATIKQGKNTEAFF.

V usage is TRBV28 and J usage is TRBJ2-7; no reliable D call. Germline CDR1 MDHEN, CDR2 SYDVKM. This CDR3 has 13 amino acids. V lost 8 bases and J lost 0, with 11 bases in between. The CDR3 bases are TGTGCCAGCGGACCTCAACTCTCCTACGAGCAGTACTTC. Translating gives CASGPQLSYEQYF.

The chain uses TRBV28 and TRBJ2-7; no clear D gene. The CDR3 loop spans 15 amino acids. Trimming shortened V by 7 bases and J by 2 bases, and 18 bases separated the two germline ends. Germline CDR1 is MDHEN and CDR2 is SYDVKM. CDR3 sequence (DNA): TGTGCCAGCACCTTAGGATCCAGAACGACCTACGAGCAGTACTTC. It translates to CASTLGSRTTYEQYF.

This clone has only a few counts. The chain uses TRBV28 and TRBJ2-2; 9 positions agree with TRBD1. Trimming removed 10 bases from V and 4 bases from J; junction bases left unmatched: 10. Per the germline V gene, CDR1 is MDHEN and CDR2 is SYDVKM. CDR3 length equals 15 residues. In DNA, the CDR3 is TGTGCCATGAGAAAGGGACAGGGTGGCACCGGGGAGCTGTTTTTT. This encodes CAMRKGQGGTGELFF.

This rearrangement joins TRBV5-1 to TRBJ1-3; no reliable D call. The CDR3 contains 14 residues. The ends were cut back, 7 bases at V and 0 bases at J, with 11 bases in the middle. The germline gives CDR1 SGHRS, CDR2 YFSETQ. The CDR3 spells CASAQATSGNTIYF. For the CDR3, the DNA is TGCGCCAGCGCTCAGGCGACCTCTGGAAACACCATATATTTT.

CDR3 nucleotides: TGTGCCAGCAGTCTATCGACAACGAACACCGGGGAGCTGTTTTTT. Its protein product is CASSLSTTNTGELFF. J is TRBJ2-2 and V is TRBV28; no firm D call. The germline CDR1 and CDR2 sequences are MDHEN and SYDVKM. The V gene lost 5 bases and the J gene lost 0 bases, with 10 bases spanning the gap. The CDR3 contains 15 residues.

This chain connects TRBV2 to TRBJ2-5; 7 positions match TRBD1. V shed 7 bases, J shed 2 bases, and the junction held 4 bases outside the gene matches. The CDR3 runs to 13 residues. The germline gives CDR1 SNHLY, CDR2 FYNNEI. The chain's CDR3 is CASKGAYQETQYF. The CDR3 nucleotides are TGTGCCAGCAAGGGGGCCTATCAAGAGACCCAGTACTTC.

This clone has just one count. The V and J genes are TRBV21-1 and TRBJ2-3; the D call TRBD1 from the table was never checked on the DNA. TRBV21-1 counts as a pseudogene. The CDR3 spans 13 residues. The CDR3 loop reads CASPKLTESHRGF. The CDR3 DNA reads as TGTGCCAGCCCAAAGCTCACTGAAAGCCATAGGGGTTTT.

The chain links TRBV7-2 to TRBJ2-6; D is ambiguous. The ends were cut back, 1 base at V and 0 bases at J, with 4 bases in the middle. In germline, CDR1 is SGHTA, CDR2 FQGNSA. The CDR3 has 15 residues. CDR3 loop: CASSLVPSGANVLTF. CDR3 in DNA: TGTGCCAGCAGCTTAGTTCCCTCTGGGGCCAACGTCCTGACTTTC.

The CDR3 nucleotides read TGCGCCAGCAGCCAAGCCGGGACAGGGACGCCAGATACGCAGTATTTT. This sequence encodes CASSQAGTGTPDTQYF. V is TRBV4-1 and J is TRBJ2-3; TRBD1 matches at 9 bases. Per the germline V gene, CDR1 is MGHRA and CDR2 is YSYEKL. The CDR3 has 16 amino acids. With V trimmed by 1 base and J by 4 bases, 6 bases remained unmatched.

This chain connects TRBV7-2 to TRBJ1-1, with 9 bases identical to TRBD1. There are 17 residues in the CDR3. From germline, CDR1 is SGHTA and CDR2 FQGNSA. V lost 4 bases to trimming and J lost 1 base; unmatched junction nucleotides: 10. The CDR3 region is CASSWAGTGKTNTEAFF. The CDR3 DNA sequence: TGTGCCAGCAGCTGGGCCGGGACAGGGAAGACGAACACTGAAGCTTTCTTT.

DNA for the CDR3: TGCAGCGTTGTCATAGCGGGAAGGATGTCCGAGACCCAGTACTTC. Encoded protein: CSVVIAGRMSETQYF. The genes are TRBV29-1 and TRBJ2-5, with 8 bases identical to TRBD2. The CDR3 spans 15 residues. V shed 4 bases and J 5 bases; nucleotides not matched to a gene: 12. The germline CDR1 and CDR2 sequences are SQVTM and ANQGSEA. Full variable domain (outside the CDR3, taken from reference TRBV29-1 and TRBJ2-5): SAVISQKPSRDICQRGTSLTIQCQVDSQVTMMFWYRQQPGQSLTLIATANQGSEATYESGFVIDKFPISRPNLTFSTLTVSNMSPEDSSIYLCSVVIAGRMSETQYFGPGTRLLVL.

The chain is built from TRBV4-1 and TRBJ1-6; D is unresolved. Trimming left V 2 bases short and J 9 bases short, with 14 bases between. Germline-derived CDR1 and CDR2 are MGHRA and YSYEKL. The CDR3 is 15 amino acids. CDR3 sequence (DNA): TGCGCCAGCAGCCAAAGGGCCGTTATCGGTTCACCCCTCCACTTT. Protein: CASSQRAVIGSPLHF.

This chain connects TRBV14 to TRBJ2-1; D gene unclear. This CDR3 is 14 amino acids long. Germline CDR1 reads SGHDN; CDR2 reads FVKESK. V was cut by 1 base and J by 2 bases, with 6 bases left in between. CDR3 residues: CASSQAPTYNEQFF. CDR3 nucleotides: TGTGCCAGCAGCCAAGCCCCTACCTACAATGAGCAGTTCTTC.

The rearrangement links TRBV2 to TRBJ2-7, with 10 bases aligning to TRBD2. CDR1 SNHLY and CDR2 FYNNEI come from the germline V gene. The CDR3 consists of 14 residues. The trim removed 4 bases at V and 7 bases at J, leaving 7 bases unmatched. The CDR3 nucleotides read TGTGCCAGCAGTGGAGGGACTAGCGTCGGTGAGCAGTACTTC. Protein product: CASSGGTSVGEQYF. Based on the CDR3 plus reference TRBV2 and TRBJ2-7, the full variable domain is EPEVTQTPSHQVTQMGQEVILRCVPISNHLYFYWYRQILGQKVEFLVSFYNNEISEKSEIFDDQFSVERPDGSNFTLKIRSTKLEDSAMYFCASSGGTSVGEQYFGPGTRLTVT.

The chain's CDR3 is CASRDSFHEIYEQYF. Here the CDR3 DNA reads TGCGCCAGCAGGGACTCTTTCCACGAGATCTACGAGCAGTACTTC. The chain uses TRBV4-1 and TRBJ2-7; D is possibly TRBD2 (5 bases). The V gene lost 6 bases and the J gene lost 3 bases, with 18 bases spanning the gap. This CDR3 has 15 residues. Germline CDR1 and CDR2: MGHRA and YSYEKL.

This clone was seen only a few times. The chain joins TRBV6-1 to TRBJ1-2; D remains ambiguous. The CDR3 extends over 14 amino acids. Germline V gives CDR1 MNHNS, CDR2 SASEGT. The V end lost 5 bases, the J end lost 8 bases, and 18 bases lay between the germline ends. The CDR3 DNA reads as TGTGCCAGCAGTCTGGTCGGTTTGGATTTCGGCTACACCTTC. Amino acids: CASSLVGLDFGYTF.

The chain has TRBV28 and TRBJ1-2; D remains ambiguous. CDR1 MDHEN and CDR2 SYDVKM come from the germline V gene. This CDR3 has 13 residues. Trimming left V 6 bases short and J 4 bases short, with 12 bases between. CDR3 region: CASRKSEAYGYTF. CDR3 bases: TGTGCCAGCAGGAAGTCGGAGGCCTATGGCTACACCTTC.

This chain links TRBV11-2 with TRBJ2-3, with D possibly TRBD1 on 6 matching bases. The ends were cut back, 5 bases at V and 2 bases at J, with 14 bases in the middle. The CDR3 runs 15 residues. Germline CDR1 is SGHAT and CDR2 is FQNNGV. The CDR3 reads CASSGGAADTDTQYF. The CDR3 DNA reads as TGTGCCAGCAGCGGGGGCGCCGCGGACACAGATACGCAGTATTTT.